This entry lists 22 T cell receptor beta chains sequenced from one sample in a study of T cell responses to AZD1222 COVID-19 vaccine. Produced via immunoSEQ multiplex PCR; TCRdb's table is partial and in-frame only. The data show 130,000 to 150,000 clones, 82% seen once. Sequences were derived from peripheral blood, sampled on day 0 of MenACWY control vaccination. These receptors came from an adult in good health.

This clone is a singleton in its sample. This chain joins TRBV6-1 and TRBJ1-2; D may be TRBD1 (6 bases). Germline CDR1 and CDR2: MNHNS and SASEGT. With 1 base removed from V and 5 bases from J, the gap between germline ends came to 17 bases. The CDR3 contains 16 residues. The CDR3 DNA reads as TGTGCCAGCAGTGAAGTGCTGGGTAGGAGGGGGTATGGCTACACCTTC. Translated, it gives CASSEVLGRRGYGYTF.

The chain has TRBV12-3 or TRBV12-4 and TRBJ1-1; D remains unclear. With 3 bases removed from V and 3 bases from J, the gap between germline ends came to 8 bases. CDR3 length equals 13 residues. The CDR3 coding sequence is TGTGCCAGCAGTTTTAGTCTGCACACTGAAGCTTTCTTT. Its translation is CASSFSLHTEAFF.

The CDR3 loop reads CASSEASRAGYTF. CDR3 nucleotides: TGTGCCAGCAGTGAAGCCTCCCGGGCGGGCTACACCTTC. This chain links TRBV6-1 with TRBJ1-2; D is undetermined. There are 13 residues in the CDR3. V shed 0 bases and J shed 8 bases, with 10 bases lying between them. CDR1 and CDR2 from the germline V gene are MNHNS and SASEGT.

The chain employs TRBV27 and TRBJ2-5, with D possibly matching TRBD2 (6 bases). The CDR3 length is 13 residues. Germline CDR1 MNHEY, CDR2 SMNVEV (reference sequence). Deletions cut 4 bases from V and 5 bases from J, with 11 bases between. The DNA of the CDR3 is TGTGCCAGCAGTTCCCACCGGGGGGAGACCCAGTACTTC. Amino acid sequence: CASSSHRGETQYF.

The chain couples TRBV7-9 to TRBJ1-1; D is undetermined. CDR1 SEHNR and CDR2 FQNEAQ come from the germline V gene (reference sequence). This CDR3 spans 11 amino acids. Trimming took off 5 bases at V and 10 bases at J, with 11 bases between the two ends. CDR3 protein: CASSPGSGAFF. The CDR3, as DNA: TGTGCCAGCAGCCCCGGGTCGGGAGCTTTCTTT.

This clone came up once. The rearrangement uses TRBV19 and TRBJ1-5, with 7 bases that match TRBD1. Losses at the gene ends were 4 bases for V and 6 bases for J; bases not matched to a gene: 3. CDR1 is LNHDA, CDR2 SQIVND, per germline (reference sequence). The CDR3 consists of 13 residues. The CDR3 bases are TGTGCCAGTAGTAGGACAGGAGGTCAGCCCCAGCATTTT. Protein product: CASSRTGGQPQHF. Full variable domain (outside the CDR3, taken from reference TRBV19 and TRBJ1-5): DGGITQSPKYLFRKEGQNVTLSCEQNLNHDAMYWYRQDPGQGLRLIYYSQIVNDFQKGDIAEGYSVSREKKESFPLTVTSAQKNPTAFYLCASSRTGGQPQHFGDGTRLSIL.

The rearrangement links TRBV7-9 to TRBJ1-1; 7 bases are shared with TRBD1. This CDR3 has 16 residues. The V segment lost 5 bases and the J segment 8 bases; nucleotides outside the gene matches: 17. Looked up from germline, CDR1 is SEHNR and CDR2 is FQNEAQ (reference sequence). The CDR3 sequence: CASSPSPTGTGLEAFF. The DNA for the CDR3 is TGTGCCAGCAGCCCGAGCCCGACAGGGACTGGGTTAGAAGCTTTCTTT.

This clone has ten or more counts. The chain has TRBV5-5 and TRBJ1-6; no reliable D call. The germline CDR1 and CDR2 sequences are SGHKS and YYEKEE (reference sequence). The CDR3 spans 17 residues. V gave up 0 bases and J gave up 9 bases, with 19 bases separating them. The CDR3 here is CASSLADLPYRGSPLHF. Written as DNA, the CDR3 is TGTGCCAGCAGCTTGGCCGACCTTCCATACCGGGGTTCACCCCTCCACTTT. The complete variable domain, with remaining parts taken from reference TRBV5-5 and TRBJ1-6, reads DAGVTQSPTHLIKTRGQQVTLRCSPISGHKSVSWYQQVLGQGPQFIFQYYEKEERGRGNFPDRFSARQFPNYSSELNVNALLLGDSALYLCASSLADLPYRGSPLHFGNGTRLTVT.

The chain recombines TRBV12-3 or TRBV12-4 with TRBJ2-3; no firm D call. The CDR3 has 13 amino acids. The V end was cut by 2 bases, the J end by 6 bases, with 9 bases between. CDR3 sequence: CASSLILTDTQYF. CDR3 coding DNA: TGTGCCAGCAGTTTAATTTTGACCGATACGCAGTATTTT.

This clone appeared a single time. The chain employs TRBV6-5 and TRBJ1-2, with 9 bases lining up with TRBD1. CDR1 is MNHEY and CDR2 is SVGAGI in the germline V gene. This CDR3 spans 14 amino acids. Losses at the gene ends were 9 bases for V and 8 bases for J; bases not matched to a gene: 13. The CDR3 loop is CASREGQGRIGYTF. DNA of the CDR3: TGTGCCAGTAGAGAGGGACAGGGAAGGATCGGCTACACCTTC.

The J gene is TRBJ1-6, the V gene TRBV7-2; D perhaps matches TRBD1 (6 bases). Germline-derived CDR1 and CDR2 are SGHTA and FQGNSA. The CDR3 runs to 15 residues. Trimming took off 5 bases at V and 8 bases at J, with 16 bases between the two ends. CDR3 residues: CASSPRGGADSPLHF. CDR3 nucleotides: TGTGCCAGCAGCCCCCGAGGGGGGGCCGATTCACCCCTCCACTTT.

The chain recombines TRBV11-2 with TRBJ2-5; D gene unclear. CDR1 and CDR2 from the germline V gene are SGHAT and FQNNGV. CDR3 length: 11 amino acids. Deletions cut 4 bases from V and 4 bases from J, with 4 bases between. The CDR3: CASSYGETQYF. The CDR3 bases are TGTGCCAGCAGCTACGGAGAGACCCAGTACTTC.

The chain has TRBV2 and TRBJ2-1; tentatively, D is TRBD2 (6 bases). Trimming left V 10 bases short and J 5 bases short, with 18 bases between. The CDR3 has 14 residues. Germline values: CDR1 SNHLY, CDR2 FYNNEI. The CDR3, as DNA: TGTGCCACCATGGGACTTAGGAGAAACAATGAGCAGTTCTTC. Translating gives CATMGLRRNNEQFF. Filled out from reference TRBV2 and TRBJ2-1, the complete variable domain reads EPEVTQTPSHQVTQMGQEVILRCVPISNHLYFYWYRQILGQKVEFLVSFYNNEISEKSEIFDDQFSVERPDGSNFTLKIRSTKLEDSAMYFCATMGLRRNNEQFFGPGTRLTVL.

This clone has only a few counts. CDR3 DNA sequence: TGTGCCAGCAGCAGGGAAAGGGTCGGTGAAAAACTGTTTTTT. As protein: CASSRERVGEKLFF. This chain links TRBV6-5 with TRBJ1-4, with D tentatively TRBD1 (5 bases). V lost 6 bases, J lost 7 bases, and 15 bases lay in between. The CDR3 totals 14 residues. CDR1 is MNHEY and CDR2 is SVGAGI in the germline V gene.

The chain joins TRBV3-1 (or the pseudogene TRBV3-2) to TRBJ1-5; 8 positions match TRBD1. J gave up 6 bases and V 4 bases, and 8 bases lay outside the gene matches. CDR3 length: 15 residues. Germline-derived CDR1 and CDR2 are LGHDT and YNNKEL (reference sequence). CDR3 sequence: CASSRGQGGGQPQHF. The CDR3 DNA reads as TGTGCCAGCAGCCGCGGACAGGGAGGGGGTCAGCCCCAGCATTTT.

This clone has just a few counts. The genes are TRBV6-5 and TRBJ1-2, with D uncertain. Trimming removed 6 bases from V and 7 bases from J, with 12 bases in between. The CDR3 is 12 amino acids. Germline CDR1 reads MNHEY; CDR2 reads SVGAGI. CDR3 DNA: TGTGCCAGCAGGTGGGATTATGCTGGCTACACCTTC. Its protein product is CASRWDYAGYTF.

The V call is TRBV19, the J call TRBJ1-2, with 7 bases identical to TRBD1. The CDR3 has 16 residues. Losses at the gene ends were 7 bases for V and 6 bases for J; bases not matched to a gene: 17. CDR1 is LNHDA and CDR2 is SQIVND in the germline V gene (reference sequence). DNA for the CDR3: TGTGCCAGTAACCCCAGGGGGGCACCTCAGGCCCATGGCTACACCTTC. It encodes CASNPRGAPQAHGYTF.

This sequence joins TRBV25-1 and TRBJ2-1, with D maybe TRBD1 (6 bases). V lost 2 bases to trimming and J lost 0 bases, with 11 bases between them. The V gene's germline CDR1 is MGHDK and CDR2 SYGVNS. This CDR3 is 16 amino acids long. The CDR3 region is CASSEGVRGSYNEQFF. The CDR3 DNA reads TGTGCCAGCAGTGAAGGGGTCAGGGGCTCCTACAATGAGCAGTTCTTC.

The rearrangement links TRBV6-6 to TRBJ1-1, with D hard to call. V was pared by 0 bases and J by 1 base, with 12 bases between. Germline V gene sequence: CDR1 MNHNY, CDR2 SVGAGI (reference sequence). There are 16 residues in the CDR3. CDR3 DNA: TGTGCCAGCAGTTACTCTGGCCCGCTAACGAACACTGAAGCTTTCTTT. This gives the protein CASSYSGPLTNTEAFF.

The chain has TRBV23-1 and TRBJ1-1; D possibly corresponds to TRBD1 (6 bases). TRBV23-1 is marked as an open reading frame, function uncertain. Trimming left V 7 bases short and J 6 bases short, with 18 bases between. This CDR3 has 14 amino acids. CDR3 in DNA: TGCGCCAGCAACCCGATGGGGGGGGGCCCTGAAGCTTTCTTT. Translated: CASNPMGGGPEAFF.

This clone was recorded once. V and J are TRBV18 and TRBJ1-2, with D possibly matching TRBD1 (5 bases). Germline assignment: CDR1 KGHSH and CDR2 LQKENI. Trimming took off 0 bases at V and 4 bases at J, with 15 bases between the two ends. There are 16 residues in the CDR3. The CDR3 nucleotides read TGTGCCAGCTCACCACCAGGGAAGACAGAAATCTATGGCTACACCTTC. Its protein product is CASSPPGKTEIYGYTF.

The chain has TRBV6-5 and TRBJ2-7; possibly TRBD2 for D (7 bases). Trimming stripped 2 bases from V and 0 bases from J, with 14 bases between. There are 16 residues in the CDR3. In germline, CDR1 is MNHEY, CDR2 SVGAGI. The CDR3 DNA reads TGTGCCAGCAGTTACGGAGGGGGGGCTCACTCCTACGAGCAGTACTTC. Its protein product is CASSYGGGAHSYEQYF.